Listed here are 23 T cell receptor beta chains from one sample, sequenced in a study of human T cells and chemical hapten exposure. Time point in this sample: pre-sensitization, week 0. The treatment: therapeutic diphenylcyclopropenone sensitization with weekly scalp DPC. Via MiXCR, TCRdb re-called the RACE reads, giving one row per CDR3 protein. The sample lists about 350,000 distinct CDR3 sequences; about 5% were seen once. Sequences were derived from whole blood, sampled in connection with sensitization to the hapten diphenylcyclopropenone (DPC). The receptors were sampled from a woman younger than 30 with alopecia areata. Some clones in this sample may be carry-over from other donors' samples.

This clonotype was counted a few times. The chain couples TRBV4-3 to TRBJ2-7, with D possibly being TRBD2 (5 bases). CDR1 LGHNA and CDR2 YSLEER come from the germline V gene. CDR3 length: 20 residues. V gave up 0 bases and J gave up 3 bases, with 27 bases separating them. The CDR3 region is CASSQETGPPRDPQIYEQYF. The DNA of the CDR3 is TGCGCCAGCAGCCAAGAGACCGGGCCCCCTCGGGATCCCCAAATCTACGAGCAGTACTTC.

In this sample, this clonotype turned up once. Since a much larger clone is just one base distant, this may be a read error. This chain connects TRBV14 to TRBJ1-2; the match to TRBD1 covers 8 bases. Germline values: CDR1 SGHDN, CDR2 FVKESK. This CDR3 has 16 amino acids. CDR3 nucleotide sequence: TGTGCCAGCAGCCAAGATCTACAGGGGGACTACTATGACTACACCTTC. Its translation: CASSQDLQGDYYDYTF.

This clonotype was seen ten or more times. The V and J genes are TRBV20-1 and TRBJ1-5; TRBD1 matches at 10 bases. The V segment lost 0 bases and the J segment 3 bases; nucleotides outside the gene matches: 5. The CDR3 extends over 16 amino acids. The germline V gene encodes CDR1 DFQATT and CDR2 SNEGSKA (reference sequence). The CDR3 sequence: CSARDGTGAYNQPQHF. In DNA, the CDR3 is TGCAGTGCTAGAGACGGGACAGGGGCTTACAATCAGCCCCAGCATTTT.

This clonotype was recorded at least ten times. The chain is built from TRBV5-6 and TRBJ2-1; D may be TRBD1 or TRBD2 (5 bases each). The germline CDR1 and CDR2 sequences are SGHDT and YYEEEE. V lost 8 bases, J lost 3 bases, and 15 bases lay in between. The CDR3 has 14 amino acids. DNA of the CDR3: TGTGCCAGTTGCGGGTGGGGCTACTACAATGAGCAGTTCTTC. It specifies CASCGWGYYNEQFF.

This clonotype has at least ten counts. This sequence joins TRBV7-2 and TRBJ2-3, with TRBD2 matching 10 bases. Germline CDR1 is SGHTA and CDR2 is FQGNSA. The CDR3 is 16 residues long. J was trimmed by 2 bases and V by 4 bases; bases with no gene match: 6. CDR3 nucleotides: TGTGCCAGCAGCTCCCCACTAGCGGGGTACACAGATACGCAGTATTTT. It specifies CASSSPLAGYTDTQYF.

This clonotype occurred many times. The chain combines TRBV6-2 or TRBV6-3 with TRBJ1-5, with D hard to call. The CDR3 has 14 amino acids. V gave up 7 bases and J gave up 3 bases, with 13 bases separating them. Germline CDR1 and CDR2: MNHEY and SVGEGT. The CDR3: CASNPVENNQPQHF. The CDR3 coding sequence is TGTGCCAGCAATCCCGTGGAGAACAATCAGCCCCAGCATTTT.

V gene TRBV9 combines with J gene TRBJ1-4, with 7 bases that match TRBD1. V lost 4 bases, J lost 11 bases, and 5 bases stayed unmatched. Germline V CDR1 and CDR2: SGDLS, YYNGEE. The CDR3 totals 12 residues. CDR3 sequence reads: CASSPRQGKLFF. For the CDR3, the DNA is TGTGCCAGCAGCCCGCGACAGGGTAAACTGTTTTTT.

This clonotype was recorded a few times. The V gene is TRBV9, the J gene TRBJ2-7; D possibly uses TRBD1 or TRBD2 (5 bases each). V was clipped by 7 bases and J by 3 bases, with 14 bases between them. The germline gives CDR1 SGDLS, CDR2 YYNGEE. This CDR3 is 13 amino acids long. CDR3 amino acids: CASSRDGVYEQYF. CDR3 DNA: TGTGCCAGCTCAAGGGACGGGGTCTACGAGCAGTACTTC.

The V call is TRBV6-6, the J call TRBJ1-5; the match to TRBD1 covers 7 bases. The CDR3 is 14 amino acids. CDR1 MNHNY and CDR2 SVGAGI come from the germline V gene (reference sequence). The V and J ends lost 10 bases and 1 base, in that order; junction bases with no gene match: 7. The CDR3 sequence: CAIRQGWSNQPQHF. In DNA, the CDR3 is TGTGCCATCCGACAGGGCTGGAGCAATCAGCCCCAGCATTTT.

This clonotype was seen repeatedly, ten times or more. CDR3 bases: TGTGCCAGCAGCTTAGGTGGCAGGGTGAACACTGAAGCTTTCTTT. It codes for CASSLGGRVNTEAFF. The chain employs TRBV7-2 and TRBJ1-1, with D possibly matching TRBD1 (5 bases). Per germline, CDR1 SGHTA and CDR2 FQGNSA. The V and J ends lost 1 base and 0 bases respectively, with 9 bases between them. The CDR3 is made up of 15 amino acids.

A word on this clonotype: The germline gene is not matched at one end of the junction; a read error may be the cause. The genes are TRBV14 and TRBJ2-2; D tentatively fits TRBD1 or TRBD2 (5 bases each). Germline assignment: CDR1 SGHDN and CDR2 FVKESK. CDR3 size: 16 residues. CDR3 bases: TGTGCCAGCAGCCAAGAGCCTAGCTGGGGCACCGGGGAGCTGGTTTTT. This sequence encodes CASSQEPSWGTGELVF.

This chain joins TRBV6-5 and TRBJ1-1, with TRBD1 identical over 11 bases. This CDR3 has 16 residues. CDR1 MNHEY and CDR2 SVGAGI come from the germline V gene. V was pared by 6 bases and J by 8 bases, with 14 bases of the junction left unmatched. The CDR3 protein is CASRPGQGAGGPEAFF. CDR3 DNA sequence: TGTGCCAGCAGACCCGGACAGGGGGCTGGGGGTCCCGAAGCTTTCTTT.

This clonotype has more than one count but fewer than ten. The CDR3 reads CASSEEGRAAGELFF. The CDR3 DNA reads TGTGCCAGCAGTGAAGAGGGCAGGGCCGCCGGGGAGCTGTTTTTT. The gene calls are TRBV25-1 and TRBJ2-2; D may match TRBD1 or TRBD2 (5 bases each). The CDR3 spans 15 residues. Germline CDR1 and CDR2: MGHDK and SYGVNS. The germline V and J ends were trimmed by 2 bases and 6 bases, with 13 bases remaining between them.

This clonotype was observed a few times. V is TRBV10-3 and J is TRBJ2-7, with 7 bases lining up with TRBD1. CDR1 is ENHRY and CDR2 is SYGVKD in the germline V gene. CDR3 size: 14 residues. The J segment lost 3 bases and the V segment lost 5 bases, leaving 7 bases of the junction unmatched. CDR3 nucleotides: TGTGCCATCAGTATCGGGGACAGCCTCTACGAGCAGTACTTC. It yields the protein CAISIGDSLYEQYF.

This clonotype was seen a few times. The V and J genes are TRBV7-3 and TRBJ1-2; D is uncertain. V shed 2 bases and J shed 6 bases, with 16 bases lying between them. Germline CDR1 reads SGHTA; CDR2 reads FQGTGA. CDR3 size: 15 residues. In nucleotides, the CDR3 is TGTGCCAGCAGCTTAGGTCCGGCAGCCCTTGATGGCTACACCTTC. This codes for CASSLGPAALDGYTF.

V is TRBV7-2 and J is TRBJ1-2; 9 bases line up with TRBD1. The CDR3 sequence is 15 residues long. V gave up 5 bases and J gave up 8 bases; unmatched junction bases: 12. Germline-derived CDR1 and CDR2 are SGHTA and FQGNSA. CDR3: CASSAGDRDVGGYTF. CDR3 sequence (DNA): TGTGCCAGCAGCGCAGGGGACAGGGATGTTGGCGGCTACACCTTC.

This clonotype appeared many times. The CDR3 sequence: CASTVGSYNSPLHF. The CDR3 DNA follows: TGTGCCAGCACGGTCGGCTCCTATAATTCACCCCTCCACTTT. The J gene is TRBJ1-6, the V gene TRBV12-3 or TRBV12-4; D uncertain. Trimming shortened V by 7 bases and J by 0 bases, and 7 bases separated the two germline ends. The CDR3 extends over 14 amino acids.

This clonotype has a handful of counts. The CDR3, as DNA: TGTGCCAGCAGCAACGCTCCCAAAAATGACAGGGGCACTGAAGCTTTCTTT. It specifies CASSNAPKNDRGTEAFF. V usage is TRBV6-5 and J usage is TRBJ1-1; 8 bases fit TRBD1. CDR3 size: 17 residues. V lost 6 bases to trimming and J lost 4 bases; unmatched junction nucleotides: 16. Germline-derived CDR1 and CDR2 are MNHEY and SVGAGI.

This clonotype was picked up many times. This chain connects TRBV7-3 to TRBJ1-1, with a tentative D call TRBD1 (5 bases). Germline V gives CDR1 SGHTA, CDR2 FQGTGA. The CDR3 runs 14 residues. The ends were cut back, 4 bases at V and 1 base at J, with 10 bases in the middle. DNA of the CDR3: TGTGCCAGCAGCTCTCATCAGGGGAACACTGAAGCTTTCTTT. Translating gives CASSSHQGNTEAFF. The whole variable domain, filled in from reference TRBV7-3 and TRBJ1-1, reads GAGVSQTPSNKVTEKGKYVELRCDPISGHTALYWYRQSLGQGPEFLIYFQGTGAADDSGLPNDRFFAVRPEGSVSTLKIQRTERGDSAVYLCASSSHQGNTEAFFGQGTRLTVV.

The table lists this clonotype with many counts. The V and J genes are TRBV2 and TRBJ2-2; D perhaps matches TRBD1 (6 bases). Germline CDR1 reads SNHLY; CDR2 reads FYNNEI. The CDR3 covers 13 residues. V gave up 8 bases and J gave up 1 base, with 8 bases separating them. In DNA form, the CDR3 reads TGTGCCAGCGGGACACAGAACACCGGGGAGCTGTTTTTT. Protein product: CASGTQNTGELFF. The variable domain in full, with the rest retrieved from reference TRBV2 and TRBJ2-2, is EPEVTQTPSHQVTQMGQEVILRCVPISNHLYFYWYRQILGQKVEFLVSFYNNEISEKSEIFDDQFSVERPDGSNFTLKIRSTKLEDSAMYFCASGTQNTGELFFGEGSRLTVL.

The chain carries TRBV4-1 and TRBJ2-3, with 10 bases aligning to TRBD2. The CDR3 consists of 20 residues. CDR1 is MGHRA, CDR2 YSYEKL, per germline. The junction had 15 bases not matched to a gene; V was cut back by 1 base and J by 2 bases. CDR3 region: CASSQGFDSGGPIYTDTQYF. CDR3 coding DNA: TGCGCCAGCAGCCAAGGCTTCGATAGCGGGGGGCCTATTTACACAGATACGCAGTATTTT.

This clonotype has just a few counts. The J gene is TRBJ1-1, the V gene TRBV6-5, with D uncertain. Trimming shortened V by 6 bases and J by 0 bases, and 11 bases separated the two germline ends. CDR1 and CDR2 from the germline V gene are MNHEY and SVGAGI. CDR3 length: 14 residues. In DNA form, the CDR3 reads TGTGCCAGCAGCCGCCCACCTTTGAACACTGAAGCTTTCTTT. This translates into CASSRPPLNTEAFF.

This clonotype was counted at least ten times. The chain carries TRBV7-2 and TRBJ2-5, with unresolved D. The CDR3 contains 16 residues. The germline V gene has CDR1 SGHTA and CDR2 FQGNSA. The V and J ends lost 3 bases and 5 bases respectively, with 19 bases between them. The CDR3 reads CASSLRRAPPGETQYF. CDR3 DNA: TGTGCCAGCAGCTTGCGCCGGGCCCCGCCTGGGGAGACCCAGTACTTC.